A selection of T cell receptor beta chains follows, all from one sample in a study of CD8 T cells in Susac syndrome. One entry per CDR3 protein results from TCRdb running MiXCR on the immunoSEQ multiplex PCR reads. The sample includes about 83,000 distinct CDR3 sequences, 96% of them seen just once. Sample: CD8+ T cells from PBMCs. These receptors all stem from a human donor with Susac syndrome. CDR3s include the opening cysteine and the closing phenylalanine or tryptophan. D genes are given only for firm matches. The size of a clone is reported for some rows only, either as once, few or many, or as a class for expanded clones.

j_call cdr3_length d_call clone_size v_call cdr3_aa cdr3_nt
TRBJ2-5 15 TRBD1 NA TRBV28 CAIRAGTGGGETQYF TGTGCCATCAGGGCCGGGACAGGTGGAGGGGAGACCCAGTACTTC
TRBJ2-1 14 TRBD2 NA TRBV20-1 CSAQATSGSDEQFF TGCAGTGCTCAGGCGACTAGCGGGAGCGATGAGCAGTTCTTC
TRBJ2-1 15 NA NA TRBV4-3 CASSQDPHPRYEQFF TGCGCCAGCAGCCAAGATCCCCACCCTAGGTATGAGCAGTTCTTC
TRBJ2-7 13 TRBD2 NA TRBV15 CATSTSGSYEQYF TGTGCCACCTCGACTAGCGGGAGTTACGAGCAGTACTTC
TRBJ1-2 14 TRBD1 NA TRBV2 CASSHGQGDYGYTF TGTGCCAGCAGTCACGGACAGGGGGACTATGGCTACACCTTC
TRBJ1-1 13 NA NA TRBV27 CASSFEGYTEAFF TGTGCCAGCAGTTTTGAGGGATACACTGAAGCTTTCTTT
TRBJ2-3 17 TRBD2 NA TRBV7-9 CASSFSGLAGDADTQYF TGTGCCAGCAGCTTTTCTGGACTAGCGGGGGACGCAGATACGCAGTATTTT
TRBJ2-1 11 NA NA TRBV7-9 CASSRTREQFF TGTGCCAGCAGCCGAACGAGGGAGCAGTTCTTC
TRBJ2-3 14 TRBD2 NA TRBV29-1 CSVAAGGPEDTQYF TGCAGCGTTGCGGCGGGAGGGCCGGAGGATACGCAGTATTTT
TRBJ2-3 14 NA NA TRBV5-1 CASGWDGSTDTQYF TGCGCCAGCGGGTGGGACGGTAGCACAGATACGCAGTATTTT
TRBJ2-1 15 TRBD2 NA TRBV11-2 CASRDDGLAIDEQFF TGTGCCAGCAGGGACGATGGACTAGCGATAGATGAGCAGTTCTTC
TRBJ2-1 13 NA once TRBV29-1 CSVNGEAYNEQFF TGCAGCGTCAATGGGGAGGCCTACAATGAGCAGTTCTTC
TRBJ2-5 15 TRBD2 NA TRBV6-6 CASSYTSGGEETQYF TGTGCCAGCAGTTACACTAGCGGGGGGGAAGAGACCCAGTACTTC
TRBJ2-3 14 TRBD1 NA TRBV12-3/TRBV12-4 CASTLGQGGVTQYF TGTGCCAGCACCCTTGGACAGGGGGGCGTTACGCAGTATTTT
TRBJ2-1 18 NA NA TRBV30 CAWRGTFRDATWYNEQFF TGTGCCTGGAGAGGGACATTCCGGGACGCAACATGGTACAATGAGCAGTTCTTC
TRBJ1-1 14 NA NA TRBV20-1 CSASFARANTEAFF TGCAGTGCTAGTTTTGCCCGGGCGAACACTGAAGCTTTCTTT
TRBJ1-6 17 NA NA TRBV20-1 CSARDLSQGGFNSPLHF TGCAGTGCTAGAGATCTTTCCCAGGGCGGATTTAATTCACCCCTCCACTTT
TRBJ2-7 16 NA NA TRBV5-1 CASRGWSVGSGNEQYF TGCGCCAGCAGGGGTTGGTCGGTCGGGAGTGGCAACGAGCAGTACTTC
TRBJ1-2 16 NA NA TRBV3-1 CASSQGEGDIVYGYTF TGTGCCAGCAGCCAAGGTGAAGGGGACATTGTCTATGGCTACACCTTC
TRBJ2-5 14 TRBD2 NA TRBV30 CAWRGLAGGETQYF TGTGCCTGGAGAGGTCTAGCGGGAGGAGAGACCCAGTACTTC
TRBJ2-1 14 NA NA TRBV4-1 CASSPSRTRDEQFF TGCGCCAGCAGCCCAAGCCGAACTCGGGATGAGCAGTTCTTC
TRBJ2-1 15 NA NA TRBV5-6 CASSSGDAGYNEQFF TGTGCCAGCAGTTCCGGCGATGCGGGTTACAATGAGCAGTTCTTC
TRBJ2-3 15 NA NA TRBV28 CASDGGQFRTDTQYF TGTGCCAGCGACGGTGGACAATTCCGCACAGATACGCAGTATTTT
TRBJ2-2 17 TRBD2 NA TRBV4-2 CASSQGSGRANTGELFF TGTGCCAGCAGCCAAGGTAGCGGGAGGGCGAACACCGGGGAGCTGTTTTTT
TRBJ2-7 14 NA NA TRBV20-1 CSALGTDRLYEQYF TGCAGTGCCCTGGGAACCGATCGTTTGTACGAGCAGTACTTC
TRBJ2-5 15 NA NA TRBV20-1 CSASDAPWTGETQYF TGCAGTGCTAGTGATGCCCCATGGACTGGAGAGACCCAGTACTTC
TRBJ2-5 16 TRBD1 NA TRBV5-1 CASSPTDRGFRETQYF TGCGCCAGCAGCCCTACTGACAGGGGGTTTCGGGAGACCCAGTACTTC
TRBJ2-3 15 NA NA TRBV5-6 CASRPGPRRPDTQYF TGTGCCAGCAGACCGGGACCCCGGCGTCCAGATACGCAGTATTTT
TRBJ2-1 12 NA NA TRBV7-6 CASSFDWAEQFF TGTGCCAGCAGCTTTGACTGGGCAGAGCAGTTCTTC
TRBJ2-5 15 TRBD1 NA TRBV15 CATSRGTGTQKTQYF TGTGCCACCAGCAGAGGGACAGGGACTCAAAAGACCCAGTACTTC
TRBJ2-1 14 TRBD1 NA TRBV15 CATSAGTGGNEQFF TGTGCCACCAGCGCCGGGACAGGCGGGAATGAGCAGTTCTTC
TRBJ1-5 15 NA NA TRBV5-6 CASSLSTGYNQPQHF TGTGCCAGCAGCTTGTCGACAGGATACAATCAGCCCCAGCATTTT
TRBJ2-3 15 NA NA TRBV28 CASSPGSLVTDTQYF TGTGCCAGCAGCCCCGGAAGCCTCGTCACAGATACGCAGTATTTT
TRBJ2-5 15 NA NA TRBV4-3 CASSQDRGAEETQYF TGCGCCAGCAGCCAAGACAGGGGGGCGGAAGAGACCCAGTACTTC
TRBJ1-5 13 NA NA TRBV20-1 CSATRYTNQPQHF TGCAGTGCTACCAGATATACCAATCAGCCCCAGCATTTT
TRBJ1-3 15 NA NA TRBV4-2 CASSQEMMIGNTIYF TGTGCCAGCAGCCAAGAGATGATGATTGGAAACACCATATATTTT
TRBJ2-7 14 TRBD1 NA TRBV29-1 CSVGTEPSSYEQYF TGCAGCGTCGGGACAGAGCCAAGCTCCTACGAGCAGTACTTC
TRBJ2-6 15 NA NA TRBV19 CASSPFPSGANVLTF TGTGCCAGTAGTCCCTTCCCGTCTGGGGCCAACGTCCTGACTTTC
TRBJ1-1 16 NA NA TRBV4-1 CASSQFDQGSNTEAFF TGCGCCAGCAGCCAATTCGATCAGGGAAGTAACACTGAAGCTTTCTTT
TRBJ1-2 13 TRBD1 NA TRBV29-1 CSVGDSFGYGYTF TGCAGCGTTGGGGACAGCTTTGGCTATGGCTACACCTTC
TRBJ2-7 12 NA NA TRBV3-1 CASSQDPHEQYF TGTGCCAGCAGCCAAGATCCCCACGAGCAGTACTTC
TRBJ2-1 16 TRBD2 NA TRBV7-2 CASSFSSGESYNEQFF TGTGCCAGCAGCTTCAGTAGCGGGGAATCCTACAATGAGCAGTTCTTC
TRBJ1-2 16 NA NA TRBV6-2/TRBV6-3 CASTPTEGLHFYGYTF TGTGCCAGCACCCCAACGGAGGGTCTTCACTTCTATGGCTACACCTTC
TRBJ1-1 15 NA NA TRBV7-3 CASSLTGQGETEAFF TGTGCCAGCAGCCTTACGGGCCAGGGTGAGACTGAAGCTTTCTTT